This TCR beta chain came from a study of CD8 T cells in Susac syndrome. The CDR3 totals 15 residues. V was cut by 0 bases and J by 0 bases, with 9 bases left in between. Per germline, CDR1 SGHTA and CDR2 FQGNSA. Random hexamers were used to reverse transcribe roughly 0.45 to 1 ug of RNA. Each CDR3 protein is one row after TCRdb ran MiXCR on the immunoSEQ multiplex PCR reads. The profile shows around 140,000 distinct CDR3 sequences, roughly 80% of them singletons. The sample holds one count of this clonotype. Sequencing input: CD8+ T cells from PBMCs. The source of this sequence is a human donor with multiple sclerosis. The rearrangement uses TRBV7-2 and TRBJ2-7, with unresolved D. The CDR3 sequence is CASSLAVALSYEQYF. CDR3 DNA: TGTGCCAGCAGCTTAGCAGTGGCCCTCTCCTACGAGCAGTACTTC.